This TCR beta chain was sequenced in a study of cytomegalovirus exposure and HLA in healthy donors. Study results and caveats: It was only CMV serostatus that was available as immune exposure information.

Germline CDR1 is KGHSH and CDR2 is LQKENI. This CDR3 spans 15 amino acids. The ends were cut back, 2 bases at V and 6 bases at J, with 13 bases in the middle. PCR was performed using 60 Vbeta and 13 Jbeta primers. Sequencing was performed with immunoSEQ multiplex PCR; in TCRdb, only in-frame clones are kept and a portion is missing. The table records 65,000 or so clones, 78% of them present only once. In nominal health when sampled, donors likely had unrecorded immune exposures nonetheless. On this clone: Its antigen is not known.

Material: PBMCs. This chain joins TRBV18 and TRBJ1-4; D is perhaps TRBD1 (5 bases). The receptor's source is a girl between 5 and 17 years old in good health and CMV-seropositive. CDR3 loop: CASSPGQGWDEKLFF. The CDR3 nucleotides read TGTGCCAGCTCACCAGGTCAGGGTTGGGATGAAAAACTGTTTTTT. Looking up the rest from reference TRBV18 and TRBJ1-4 gives the full variable domain: NAGVMQNPRHLVRRRGQEARLRCSPMKGHSHVYWYRQLPEEGLKFMVYLQKENIIDESGMPKERFSAEFPKEGPSILRIQQVVRGDSAAYFCASSPGQGWDEKLFFGSGTQLSVL.